This record looks at one TCR beta chain sequence and its context. Recruits, aged roughly 18 to 89 years, lived in about two dozen US areas. The CDR3 is made up of 15 amino acids. V lost 2 bases to trimming and J lost 5 bases; unmatched junction nucleotides: 6. CDR1 is GTSNPN and CDR2 is SVGIG in the germline V gene (reference sequence). Using immunoSEQ multiplex PCR, the repertoire was profiled, and TCRdb retains in-frame clones only, with some absent. The sample holds hundreds of thousands of clones; roughly 90% are singletons and the top ten take 2.6%. This sample is part of a study of blood T cell repertoires in COVID-19. Study-wide context: PBMCs, B-cell-depleted T cells, or T cells were the source of the cDNA or gDNA that made up the material.

Sequences were obtained from PBMCs or T cells enriched from blood (not recorded which). The chain joins TRBV30 to TRBJ2-5, with 12 bases aligning to TRBD2. The TCR originated in a man in his sixties who had recovered from COVID-19. The CDR3: CAWSRGLAGLETQYF. The CDR3 DNA reads as TGTGCCTGGAGTAGAGGACTAGCGGGGCTTGAGACCCAGTACTTC. The variable domain in full, with the rest retrieved from reference TRBV30 and TRBJ2-5, is SQTIHQWPATLVQPVGSPLSLECTVEGTSNPNLYWYRQAAGRGLQLLFYSVGIGQISSEVPQNLSASRPQDRQFILSSKKLLLSDSGFYLCAWSRGLAGLETQYFGPGTRLLVL.